Described below is a single T cell receptor beta chain sequence and its context. The antigen it binds to is not known. No much larger clonotype is one base removed from it; base qualities were not supplied. From a lookup of the germline V gene, CDR1 and CDR2 are KGHDR and SFDVKD. V drops 3 bases and J drops 4 bases, leaving 9 bases in between. Taken from cysteine to phenylalanine, the CDR3 has 14 residues. Only CDR3 DNA remains: 42 bases, in frame from the first base. TCRbeta CDR3 regions were amplified from genomic DNA by means of the immunoSEQ Assay, a bias-controlled multiplex PCR. The study's processing was this. The number of nucleated cells in each sample was estimated from the amplification of reference gene primers within the assay. To quantify the absolute abundance of each unique TCRbeta CDR3 rearrangement, sequence reads were collapsed and filtered. For each sample, productive Simpson clonality was calculated as the square root of Simpson's diversity index over productive rearrangements. TCRdb took over this immuneACCESS table, retaining in-frame rearrangements with V and J assigned. Such tables are incomplete; in checked studies, under half of the missing clones stem from an unresolved V gene, and the remainder is unexplained. Clonal size and the V and J genes are those of that table, whereas D and trimming came from the DNA. In all, the sample holds roughly 400,000 clones, and roughly 90% of those were seen once. Around 1.5% of the sample rests with the top ten.

The data originate from a study of blood T cell repertoires in COVID-19 (dated by TCRdb to about 2020). Regarding the research as a whole: Collaborator samples came from the United States, Italy and Spain and covered acute and convalescent phases of COVID-19. Subjects who had been exposed to COVID-19, were actively infected with it, or had recovered from it provided the deeply sampled blood TCRbeta repertoires that made up the dataset. The sample metadata nearly always contained a de-identified subject ID, COVID-19 status, age in years and sex. Samples were obtained from the ongoing ImmuneRACE study (first 160 participants) and from 1,254 subjects provided by 6 global collaborators. The material from the prospective study consisted of cDNA or gDNA derived from T cells, B-cell-depleted T cells, or PBMCs. A freely available public database, intended as a resource for researchers studying the immune response to SARS-CoV-2, is where the repertoires were released. Where available, HLA class I and class II types were obtained from metadata supplied by the sample provider rather than from assay-based typing. Results and caveats for the whole study, not just this receptor: How much clinical and demographic metadata was included differed by source and by participant, and the metadata was provided uncurated.

In the prospective study, participants were about 18 to 100 years old, resided in 24 geographic areas of the United States, and were enrolled through a virtual design. To assign participants to cohorts, the prospective study relied on clinical history that participants themselves reported in a screening survey and a study questionnaire. Exposed participants had been in contact, within 2 weeks of entering the study, with a person who had a PCR-confirmed or clinician-diagnosed case of COVID-19. Mobile phlebotomists in the prospective study collected whole blood, serum and a nasopharyngeal or oropharyngeal swab from every participant. Participants in the prospective study had the option to provide additional blood draws and questionnaires over a roughly 2-month period. Before DNA extraction, blood samples from the prospective study were shipped at room temperature or frozen.

Specimen: PBMCs or T cells enriched from blood (not recorded which). The TCR comes from a woman aged 18-35 years who had been exposed to COVID-19. The chain employs TRBV24-1 and TRBJ2-1, with the D gene call left open. The CDR3: CATSDPDSYNEQFF. The bases read TGTGCCACCAGTGATCCCGACTCGTACAATGAGCAGTTCTTC.